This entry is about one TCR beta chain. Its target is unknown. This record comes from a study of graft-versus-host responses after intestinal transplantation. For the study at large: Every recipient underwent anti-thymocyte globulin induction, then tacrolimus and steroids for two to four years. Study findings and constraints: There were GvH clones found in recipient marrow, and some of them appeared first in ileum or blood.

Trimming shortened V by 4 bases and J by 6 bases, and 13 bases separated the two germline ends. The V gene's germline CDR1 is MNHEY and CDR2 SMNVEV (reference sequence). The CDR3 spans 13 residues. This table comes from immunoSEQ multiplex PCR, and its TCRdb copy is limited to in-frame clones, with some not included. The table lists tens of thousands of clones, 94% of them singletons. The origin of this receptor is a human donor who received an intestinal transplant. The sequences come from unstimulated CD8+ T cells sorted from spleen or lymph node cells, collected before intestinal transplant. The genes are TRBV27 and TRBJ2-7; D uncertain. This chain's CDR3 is CASSSSPVGEQYF. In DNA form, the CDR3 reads TGTGCCAGCAGTTCCTCCCCTGTAGGCGAGCAGTACTTC.